These T cell receptor beta chains were read from a single sample in a study of blood T cell repertoires in COVID-19. Some clones are missing from TCRdb's copy, which holds only in-frame ones; the method was immunoSEQ multiplex PCR. The top ten clones hold 6.5% to 9% of a sample with 150,000 to 200,000 clones, 80% to 90% of them seen once. The specimen sequenced was PBMCs or T cells enriched from blood (not recorded which). The receptors come from a woman aged 18-29 years who had recovered from COVID-19. Each CDR3 is given with its conserved first and last residue. The order of the fields is V gene, clone size, J gene, D gene, CDR3 protein, CDR3 DNA. A D gene is named only where the DNA matches it firmly. Only part of the rows carry a size: once, few, many, or a class if the clone is expanded.

>TRBV4-1|NA|TRBJ2-1|NA
CASSQVGSAGEQFF
TGCGCCAGCAGCCAAGTAGGAAGCGCGGGTGAGCAGTTCTTC
>TRBV19|NA|TRBJ1-4|TRBD1
CASRLGGTEKLFF
TGTGCCAGTAGATTAGGGGGCACCGAAAAACTGTTTTTT
>TRBV5-1|NA|TRBJ2-7|NA
CASSLLSNKGNYEQYF
TGCGCCAGCAGCTTGCTCAGCAACAAGGGGAACTACGAGCAGTACTTC
>TRBV29-1|NA|TRBJ2-3|NA
CSVDLWRANTDTQYF
TGCAGCGTTGATTTGTGGAGGGCTAACACAGATACGCAGTATTTT
>TRBV3-1/TRBV3-2|NA|TRBJ1-2|NA
CASSQAAGGGYTF
TGTGCCAGCAGCCAAGCGGCGGGAGGTGGCTACACCTTC
>TRBV7-8|NA|TRBJ1-5|NA
CASSPFVFTLLKGDQPQHF
TGTGCCAGCAGTCCCTTTGTGTTTACCTTGCTAAAGGGGGATCAGCCCCAGCATTTT
>TRBV3-1/TRBV3-2|NA|TRBJ1-1|NA
CASSPSRGKNTEAFF
TGTGCCAGCAGCCCCTCGCGCGGGAAGAACACTGAAGCTTTCTTT
>TRBV5-1|NA|TRBJ2-3|NA
CASSLGTGTHTDTQYF
TGCGCCAGCAGCTTGGGTACAGGGACCCACACAGATACGCAGTATTTT
>TRBV9|NA|TRBJ1-3|NA
CASSSRDTGGSGNTIYF
TGTGCCAGCAGCTCCCGAGATACGGGGGGCTCTGGAAACACCATATATTTT
>TRBV11-2|NA|TRBJ2-7|NA
CASSYSGHYEQYF
TGTGCCAGCAGCTACAGCGGCCATTACGAGCAGTACTTC
>TRBV19|NA|TRBJ1-6|NA
CARPVYSPLHF
TGTGCGCGGCCAGTATATTCACCCCTCCACTTT
>TRBV6-5|NA|TRBJ1-1|NA
CASKDSLNTEAFF
TGTGCCAGCAAAGACAGCTTGAACACTGAAGCTTTCTTT
>TRBV19|NA|TRBJ2-5|TRBD2
CASSLSGGAGETQYF
TGTGCCAGTAGTCTTAGCGGGGGGGCTGGAGAGACCCAGTACTTC
>TRBV4-1|once|TRBJ2-3|TRBD1
CASSQRGQYTDTQYF
TGCGCCAGCAGCCAACGGGGACAGTACACAGATACGCAGTATTTT
>TRBV6-4|NA|TRBJ1-6|NA
CASSDVQGDNSPLHF
TGTGCCAGCAGCGATGTACAGGGAGATAATTCACCCCTCCACTTT
>TRBV28|NA|TRBJ1-2|NA
CASRTDTYYGYTF
TGTGCCAGCAGAACGGACACTTACTATGGCTACACCTTC
>TRBV2|NA|TRBJ1-5|NA
CASSEQLQSGPQHF
TGTGCCAGCAGTGAACAGCTTCAATCGGGGCCCCAGCATTTT
>TRBV27|NA|TRBJ1-1|NA
CASSPTGLNTEAFF
TGTGCCAGCAGCCCAACAGGCTTGAACACTGAAGCTTTCTTT
>TRBV12-5|NA|TRBJ1-1|TRBD1
CASGFMGQGIFDTEAFF
TGTGCTAGTGGTTTTATGGGACAGGGTATCTTTGACACTGAAGCTTTCTTT
>TRBV30|NA|TRBJ1-2|TRBD1
CAWSVLGQGAFYGYTF
TGTGCCTGGAGTGTCCTTGGACAGGGGGCGTTCTATGGCTACACCTTC
>TRBV30|NA|TRBJ2-7|NA
CAWSVTREFYEQYF
TGTGCCTGGAGTGTCACTAGGGAATTCTACGAGCAGTACTTC
>TRBV7-9|NA|TRBJ2-4|TRBD2
CASSQSTSGENIQYF
TGTGCCAGCAGTCAATCTACTAGCGGGGAGAACATTCAGTACTTC
>TRBV11-2|NA|TRBJ2-7|NA
CASSTGGTYEQYF
TGTGCCAGCAGCACCGGGGGAACCTACGAGCAGTACTTC
>TRBV6-4|NA|TRBJ2-3|NA
CASRDTVNTDTQYF
TGTGCCAGCCGGGACACCGTTAACACAGATACGCAGTATTTT
>TRBV29-1|NA|TRBJ1-2|NA
CSAIGLEGYTF
TGCAGCGCCATCGGACTAGAGGGCTACACCTTC
>TRBV28|NA|TRBJ1-2|TRBD1
CASSSGAMTGDGYTF
TGTGCCAGCAGTTCGGGGGCCATGACAGGGGATGGCTACACCTTC
>TRBV5-8|NA|TRBJ2-3|TRBD2
CASSLEIGGGRGDTQYF
TGTGCCAGCAGCTTGGAGATTGGCGGGGGAAGAGGAGATACGCAGTATTTT
>TRBV3-1/TRBV3-2|NA|TRBJ1-2|NA
CASSHSDAAKGYTF
TGTGCCAGCAGCCATTCCGACGCGGCAAAAGGCTACACCTTC
>TRBV5-5|NA|TRBJ1-2|TRBD1
CASSYRQGAVDGYTF
TGTGCCAGCAGCTATAGACAGGGGGCGGTCGATGGCTACACCTTC
>TRBV30|NA|TRBJ1-2|NA
CAWRSGEGYTF
TGTGCCTGGAGGTCAGGGGAGGGCTACACCTTC
>TRBV5-1|NA|TRBJ2-2|TRBD1
CASSVRDSLANTGELFF
TGCGCCAGCAGCGTCCGGGACAGTCTCGCGAACACCGGGGAGCTGTTTTTT
>TRBV5-4|NA|TRBJ1-2|TRBD1
CASSSPGQGNTF
TGTGCCAGCAGCTCCCCAGGACAGGGAAACACCTTC
>TRBV5-1|NA|TRBJ2-7|TRBD1
CASSLRTGGSYEQYF
TGCGCCAGCAGCCTACGGACAGGAGGATCCTACGAGCAGTACTTC
>TRBV28|NA|TRBJ1-1|NA
CASSSSGGHNTEAFF
TGTGCCAGCAGCTCAAGCGGGGGGCATAACACTGAAGCTTTCTTT
>TRBV3-1/TRBV3-2|NA|TRBJ1-1|NA
CASSQAGTEAFF
TGTGCCAGCAGCCAAGCCGGGACTGAAGCTTTCTTT
>TRBV11-2|NA|TRBJ2-1|TRBD2
CASSPRLAGGRVHEQFF
TGTGCCAGCAGCCCCCGACTAGCGGGGGGGCGGGTCCATGAGCAGTTCTTC
>TRBV2|NA|TRBJ1-6|NA
CASRGDAVASPLHF
TGTGCCAGCAGAGGCGATGCGGTGGCTTCACCCCTCCACTTT
>TRBV28|NA|TRBJ1-5|TRBD1
CASSFPGQGRQPQHF
TGTGCCAGCAGTTTTCCGGGACAGGGTCGTCAGCCCCAGCATTTT
>TRBV24-1|NA|TRBJ2-7|TRBD1
CATSVGGQSYEQYF
TGTGCCACCAGTGTAGGGGGACAGTCCTACGAGCAGTACTTC
>TRBV4-1|NA|TRBJ2-7|NA
CASSQDPGRRDEQYF
TGCGCCAGCAGCCAAGATCCCGGGAGACGAGACGAGCAGTACTTC
>TRBV30|once|TRBJ1-5|NA
CAWTHRGINQPQHF
TGTGCCTGGACCCACCGGGGGATAAATCAGCCCCAGCATTTT
>TRBV5-1|NA|TRBJ2-5|NA
CASSYRDGGAEETQYF
TGCGCCAGCAGCTACCGGGACGGCGGGGCGGAAGAGACCCAGTACTTC
>TRBV27|NA|TRBJ2-3|TRBD2
CASSPAGGLGDTQYF
TGTGCCAGCAGTCCAGCGGGGGGGCTCGGAGATACGCAGTATTTT
>TRBV9|NA|TRBJ1-3|TRBD1
CASSAGLRGQDENTIYF
TGTGCCAGCAGCGCGGGTTTAAGGGGACAGGACGAAAACACCATATATTTT
>TRBV10-3|NA|TRBJ1-1|NA
CAINGGWRAEAFF
TGTGCCATCAACGGGGGGTGGCGGGCTGAAGCTTTCTTT
>TRBV28|NA|TRBJ2-5|TRBD2
CASSTRGGPETQYF
TGTGCCAGCAGCACACGGGGGGGCCCGGAGACCCAGTACTTC
>TRBV5-1|NA|TRBJ2-5|TRBD2
CASSPVGGIQETQYF
TGCGCCAGCAGCCCTGTGGGGGGGATCCAAGAGACCCAGTACTTC
>TRBV27|once|TRBJ1-1|TRBD1
CASSTQTGVGAFF
TGTGCCAGCAGTACCCAGACAGGGGTCGGGGCTTTCTTT
>TRBV6-5|NA|TRBJ1-2|TRBD1
CASSSGTERYSYTF
TGTGCCAGCAGTTCCGGGACAGAGAGGTATAGCTACACCTTC
>TRBV20-1|few|TRBJ1-2|NA
CSARGHTF
TGCAGTGCAAGGGGTCACACCTTC
>TRBV19|NA|TRBJ1-3|NA
CASKEQGGGNTIYF
TGTGCCAGTAAGGAGCAAGGTGGTGGAAACACCATATATTTT
>TRBV29-1|NA|TRBJ1-1|NA
CSGGRNTEAFF
TGCAGCGGTGGTAGGAACACTGAAGCTTTCTTT
>TRBV24-1|once|TRBJ2-3|TRBD1
CATSDRDRGLSTDTQYF
TGTGCCACCAGTGACCGCGACAGGGGCCTTAGCACAGATACGCAGTATTTT
>TRBV24-1|once|TRBJ2-2|TRBD2
CATSNSLAGKNTGELFF
TGTGCCACCAGTAACTCTCTAGCGGGAAAGAACACCGGGGAGCTGTTTTTT
>TRBV28|NA|TRBJ2-1|NA
CASSLSQGNEQFF
TGTGCCAGCAGTTTATCTCAGGGAAATGAGCAGTTCTTC
>TRBV5-1|NA|TRBJ2-5|TRBD2
CASSVDPPGGETQYF
TGCGCCAGCAGCGTAGACCCCCCCGGGGGGGAGACCCAGTACTTC
>TRBV2|NA|TRBJ2-1|NA
CASRFDSRNEQFF
TGTGCCAGCAGATTCGACAGCCGCAATGAGCAGTTCTTC
>TRBV11-1|few|TRBJ2-1|TRBD2
CASSLQRGGSYNEQFF
TGTGCCAGCAGCTTACAGCGGGGCGGCTCCTACAATGAGCAGTTCTTC
>TRBV5-1|NA|TRBJ1-2|NA
CASSRVEGYGYTF
TGCGCCAGCAGCCGGGTGGAGGGCTATGGCTACACCTTC